Listed here is a single T cell receptor beta chain. The sample is drawn from a study of shared T cell receptors in the human thymus. The repertoire was sequenced with immunoSEQ multiplex PCR; TCRdb's copy has only in-frame clones and lacks some. The table has about 730,000 clones, around 85% seen once; the top ten hold more than 0.01%. Trimming cost V 5 bases and J 2 bases; bases outside gene matches: 5. CDR3 length equals 15 residues. Per germline, CDR1 SGHAT and CDR2 FQNNGV. This sample was also put to use in a study of human thymus T cells. That publication notes: The donors were infants in Finland with congenital heart defects, otherwise immunologically healthy. Corrective cardiac surgery supplied the resected thymus tissue. Thymic and blood repertoires seemed to show skewed V and J gene use. Thymic repertoires of unrelated individuals were reported in related research to overlap highly.

Sequenced: thymocytes. The rearrangement joins TRBV11-2 to TRBJ2-3; 9 bases are shared with TRBD1. The TCR was taken from a girl under three years old with a congenital heart defect. The CDR3 nucleotides read TGTGCCAGCAGCCAGACAGGGGGTGACACAGATACGCAGTATTTT. Its protein product is CASSQTGGDTDTQYF.